These 13 T cell receptor beta chains share one sample of origin, sequenced in a study of T cell repertoires in ileal Crohn's disease. Measured with immunoSEQ multiplex PCR; TCRdb has only the in-frame clones, and not every one. Of about 500 clones listed, around 87% were seen once; the top ten hold just over 4%. Documented time point: neoterminal ileum biopsy at postoperative endoscopy, about 6 months after surgery. Specimen: ileal tissue. The receptors here all came from an adult with Crohn's disease.

The V gene is TRBV2, the J gene TRBJ1-2, with TRBD1 identical over 8 bases. This CDR3 contains 15 residues. Trimming cost V 0 bases and J 4 bases; bases outside gene matches: 4. CDR1 and CDR2 (germline): SNHLY, FYNNEI. The CDR3 region is CASSEARQGSYGYTF. The CDR3 bases are TGTGCCAGCAGTGAAGCGCGACAGGGGAGCTATGGCTACACCTTC.

The chain recombines TRBV4-1 with TRBJ2-3, with a possible D match to TRBD1 (5 bases). V lost 0 bases to trimming and J lost 2 bases, with 9 bases between them. Germline V gene lookup returns CDR1 MGHRA and CDR2 YSYEKL. The CDR3 contains 15 residues. CDR3 nucleotides: TGCGCCAGCAGCCAAGATGGGGCCATCACAGATACGCAGTATTTT. Amino acid sequence: CASSQDGAITDTQYF.

This clone was picked up one time. The rearrangement uses TRBV5-1 and TRBJ1-1; D ambiguous. There are 14 residues in the CDR3. Germline CDR1 is SGHRS and CDR2 is YFSETQ. V lost 4 bases and J lost 6, with 16 bases in between. For the CDR3, the DNA is TGCGCCAGCAGCACAGACCTAAAGGTCGCTGAAGCTTTCTTT. This sequence encodes CASSTDLKVAEAFF.

This chain uses TRBV5-1 with TRBJ1-2; 8 bases are shared with TRBD1. Germline V gene sequence: CDR1 SGHRS, CDR2 YFSETQ. This CDR3 is 14 amino acids long. Unmatched junction bases numbered 6, after V lost 0 bases and J lost 8 bases. CDR3 DNA sequence: TGCGCCAGCAGCTTGGAGGCAGGGGGCGGCGGCTACACCTTC. Translating gives CASSLEAGGGGYTF.

This clone was detected only a few times. This sequence joins TRBV15 and TRBJ1-1; tentatively, D is TRBD1 (5 bases). V lost 5 bases and J lost 5, with 9 bases in between. CDR1 is LNHNV, CDR2 YYDKDF, per germline (reference sequence). The length of the CDR3 is 12 residues. CDR3: CATSSGGTEAFF. The CDR3, as DNA: TGTGCCACCAGCTCCGGGGGGACTGAAGCTTTCTTT.

Regarding this clone: One junction end does not reproduce the germline sequence, and a read error may be involved. This chain connects TRBV2 to TRBJ1-6, with 7 bases fitting TRBD1. In germline, CDR1 is SNHLY, CDR2 FYNNEI. CDR3 length: 14 residues. As DNA, the CDR3 is TGTGGCAGCCGGATTCGGGACAGCAATTCACCCCTCCACTTT. Its translation: CGSRIRDSNSPLHF.

The chain couples TRBV7-2 to TRBJ1-2; 7 nucleotides align to TRBD1. The CDR3 loop spans 16 amino acids. The trim removed 1 base at V and 3 bases at J, leaving 8 bases unmatched. Germline values: CDR1 SGHTA, CDR2 FQGNSA. CDR3 protein: CASSLGGTASHYGYTF. As DNA, the CDR3 is TGTGCCAGCAGCTTAGGAGGGACAGCCTCTCACTATGGCTACACCTTC.

The chain carries TRBV4-3 and TRBJ1-4; D remains ambiguous. CDR1 and CDR2 from the germline V gene are LGHNA and YSLEER. Trimming cost V 1 base and J 0 bases, with 9 bases left between them. The CDR3 contains 16 residues. The CDR3, as DNA: TGCGCCAGCAGCCAAGGGTCCCAGGCAACTAATGAAAAACTGTTTTTT. Its translation is CASSQGSQATNEKLFF.

This chain joins TRBV6-6 and TRBJ2-3; 8 bases fit TRBD2. The CDR3 spans 15 residues. CDR1 and CDR2 (germline): MNHNY, SVGAGI (reference sequence). The J segment lost 6 bases and the V segment lost 8 bases, leaving 13 bases of the junction unmatched. As DNA, the CDR3 is TGTGCCAGCGTAAGGGGGACTAGTGATGTGGATACGCAGTATTTT. Translating gives CASVRGTSDVDTQYF.

This clone was picked up a small number of times. The rearrangement joins TRBV6-5 to TRBJ1-6, with no clear D. This CDR3 has 12 residues. Trimming shortened V by 10 bases and J by 3 bases, and 7 bases separated the two germline ends. Germline CDR1 is MNHEY and CDR2 is SVGAGI. The CDR3 region is CATGIYNSPLHF. CDR3 bases: TGTGCCACGGGGATCTATAATTCACCCCTCCACTTT.

This sequence joins TRBV5-4 and TRBJ2-3; D is perhaps TRBD1 (5 bases). The CDR3 length is 14 residues. CDR1 SGHNT and CDR2 YYREEE come from the germline V gene (reference sequence). V was clipped by 4 bases and J by 2 bases, with 11 bases between them. The DNA for the CDR3 is TGTGCCAGCAGCCCAAAAGGGGACACAGATACGCAGTATTTT. Amino acids: CASSPKGDTDTQYF.

The genes are TRBV14 and TRBJ2-5; the match to TRBD2 covers 14 bases. V lost 6 bases, J lost 7 bases, and 1 base stayed unmatched. CDR1 is SGHDN, CDR2 FVKESK, per germline. The CDR3 is 13 amino acids. The chain's CDR3 is CASRGTSGGTQYF. As DNA, the CDR3 is TGTGCCAGCAGAGGGACTAGCGGGGGGACCCAGTACTTC.

This sequence joins TRBV11-2 and TRBJ2-5; 12 bases are a match to TRBD2. The V gene's germline CDR1 is SGHAT and CDR2 FQNNGV. The CDR3 sequence is 17 residues long. V dropped 4 bases and J dropped 1; count of bases not matched to a gene: 7. The CDR3 coding sequence is TGTGCCAGCAGCTCAAGCACGACTAGCGGGGGCCAAGAGACCCAGTACTTC. It translates to CASSSSTTSGGQETQYF.